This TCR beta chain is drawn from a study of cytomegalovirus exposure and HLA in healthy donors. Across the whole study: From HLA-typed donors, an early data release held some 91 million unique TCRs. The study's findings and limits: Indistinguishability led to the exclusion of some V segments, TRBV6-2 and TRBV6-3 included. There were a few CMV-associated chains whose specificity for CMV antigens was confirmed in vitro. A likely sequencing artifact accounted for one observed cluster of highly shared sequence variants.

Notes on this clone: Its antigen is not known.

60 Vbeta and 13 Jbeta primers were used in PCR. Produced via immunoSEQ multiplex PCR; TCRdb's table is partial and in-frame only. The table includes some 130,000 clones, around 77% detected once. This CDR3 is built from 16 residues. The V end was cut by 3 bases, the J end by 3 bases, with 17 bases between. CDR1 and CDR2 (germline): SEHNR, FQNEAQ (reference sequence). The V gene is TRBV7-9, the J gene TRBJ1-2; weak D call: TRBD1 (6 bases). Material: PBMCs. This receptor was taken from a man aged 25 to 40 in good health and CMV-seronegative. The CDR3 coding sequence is TGTGCCAGCAGCTTTTTCCCCCGGGACATAGACTATGGCTACACCTTC. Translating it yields CASSFFPRDIDYGYTF.